These T cell receptor beta chains were read from a single sample in a study of shared clonotypes between healthy human individuals. Using immunoSEQ multiplex PCR, the repertoire was profiled, and TCRdb retains in-frame clones only, with some absent. This table has 490,000 or so clones, about 79% appearing once. The sample consisted of PBMCs. The receptors stem from a woman aged 40 to 50 in good health. Some clones in this sample may be carry-over from other donors' samples. Each CDR3 is given without its conserved first and last residue. Fields, in order: V gene, J gene, D gene, CDR3 protein. D genes are given only for firm matches.

v_gene: TRBV5-4
j_gene: TRBJ1-1
d_gene: .
CDR3aa: ASSFGGGEALTEAF

v_gene: TRBV28
j_gene: TRBJ2-7
d_gene: TRBD1
CDR3aa: ASSPPTSGTAEQY

v_gene: TRBV27
j_gene: TRBJ2-3
d_gene: .
CDR3aa: ASSLSFTDTQY

v_gene: TRBV5-1
j_gene: TRBJ1-4
d_gene: TRBD1
CDR3aa: ASSYRGQGNEKLF

v_gene: TRBV6-6
j_gene: TRBJ1-1
d_gene: .
CDR3aa: ASSYLGLNTEAF

v_gene: TRBV6-6
j_gene: TRBJ2-2
d_gene: .
CDR3aa: ASSIRTANTGELF

v_gene: TRBV6-5
j_gene: TRBJ1-1
d_gene: .
CDR3aa: ASRRHRWTEAF

v_gene: TRBV27
j_gene: TRBJ2-7
d_gene: .
CDR3aa: ASRPGGLYEQY

v_gene: TRBV5-1
j_gene: TRBJ2-1
d_gene: .
CDR3aa: ASSFRTDRYYNEQF

v_gene: TRBV7-3
j_gene: TRBJ2-7
d_gene: TRBD2
CDR3aa: ASSSGLASALY

v_gene: TRBV9
j_gene: TRBJ1-2
d_gene: .
CDR3aa: ASTRFRGYGYT

v_gene: TRBV6-1
j_gene: TRBJ2-7
d_gene: TRBD1
CDR3aa: ASGQQGNNYEQY

v_gene: TRBV7-2
j_gene: TRBJ2-1
d_gene: TRBD1
CDR3aa: ASSLGGQAYNEQF

v_gene: TRBV7-3
j_gene: TRBJ1-1
d_gene: .
CDR3aa: ASSSPENPGLNTEAF

v_gene: TRBV7-9
j_gene: TRBJ2-1
d_gene: .
CDR3aa: ASSWGLQEQF

v_gene: TRBV28
j_gene: TRBJ2-6
d_gene: .
CDR3aa: ASTVSGANVLT

v_gene: TRBV5-1
j_gene: TRBJ2-7
d_gene: .
CDR3aa: ASSLGATGSYEQY

v_gene: TRBV4-3
j_gene: TRBJ2-1
d_gene: TRBD2
CDR3aa: ASSTGLAGDGEQF

v_gene: TRBV30
j_gene: TRBJ2-7
d_gene: .
CDR3aa: AWSPPGDEQY

v_gene: TRBV5-1
j_gene: TRBJ1-2
d_gene: .
CDR3aa: ASSLLRGGHYGYT

v_gene: TRBV15
j_gene: TRBJ2-7
d_gene: .
CDR3aa: ATSRDQWQSDYEQY

v_gene: TRBV27
j_gene: TRBJ2-1
d_gene: .
CDR3aa: ASSSYRFSAGNEQF